What follows are 2 T cell receptor beta chains derived from one specimen sequenced in a study of blood T cell repertoires in COVID-19. TCRdb keeps only in-frame clones here, not all; method: immunoSEQ multiplex PCR. The sample lists under 200,000 clones; roughly 84% were seen once. The sample was peripheral blood. The origin of the receptors is a woman aged 55-70 years with COVID-19, enrolled during active disease.

The chain uses TRBV3-1 (or the pseudogene TRBV3-2) and TRBJ1-3; the match to TRBD1 covers 7 bases. Looked up from germline, CDR1 is LGHDT and CDR2 is YNNKEL (reference sequence). The CDR3 consists of 16 residues. Trimming cost V 1 base and J 6 bases; bases outside gene matches: 9. The CDR3 bases are TGTGCCAGCAGCCAAGTCACGACAGGGAACAAAAACACCATATATTTT. Amino acid sequence: CASSQVTTGNKNTIYF.

The J gene is TRBJ2-1, the V gene TRBV9, with TRBD2 identical over 12 bases. The CDR3 has 17 residues. The germline CDR1 and CDR2 sequences are SGDLS and YYNGEE. The trim removed 4 bases at V and 7 bases at J, leaving 12 bases unmatched. CDR3 region: CASSLRGGLAGENEQFF. As DNA, the CDR3 is TGTGCCAGCAGCCTTAGGGGGGGACTAGCGGGTGAGAATGAGCAGTTCTTC.